The entry below gives a single T cell receptor beta chain sequence along with its context. Its antigen is unidentified. Assay: immunoSEQ multiplex PCR; the TCRdb copy retains only in-frame clones and omits some. The sample has about 130,000 clones, approximately 90% seen once. The entry originates in a study of T cell responses to AZD1222 COVID-19 vaccine. Study results and limitations: There were mostly white British donors and more females than males, and clonal diversity was possibly underestimated.

V gave up 4 bases and J gave up 6 bases, with 16 bases separating them. The CDR3 is 14 residues long. The germline V gene encodes CDR1 SEHNR and CDR2 FQNEAQ (reference sequence). The rearrangement joins TRBV7-9 to TRBJ2-7; tentatively, D is TRBD1 (5 bases). This sequence was found in an adult in good health. Specimen: peripheral blood, collected on day 0 of AZD1222 vaccination. CDR3 bases: TGTGCCAGCAGCTCGCTCGGGCGGCAGGGCGAGCAGTACTTC. This codes for CASSSLGRQGEQYF.